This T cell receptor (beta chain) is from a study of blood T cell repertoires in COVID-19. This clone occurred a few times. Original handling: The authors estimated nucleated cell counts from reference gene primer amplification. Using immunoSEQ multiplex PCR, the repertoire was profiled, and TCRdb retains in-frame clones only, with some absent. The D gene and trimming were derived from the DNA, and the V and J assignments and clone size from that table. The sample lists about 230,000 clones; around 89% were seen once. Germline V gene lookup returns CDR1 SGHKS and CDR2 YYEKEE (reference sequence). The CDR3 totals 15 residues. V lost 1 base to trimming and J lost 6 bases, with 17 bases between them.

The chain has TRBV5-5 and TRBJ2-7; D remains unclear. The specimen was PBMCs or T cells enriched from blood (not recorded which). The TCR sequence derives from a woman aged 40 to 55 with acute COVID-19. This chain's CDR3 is CASSLSLVSVAEQYF. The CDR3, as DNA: TGTGCCAGCAGCTTGTCGCTCGTATCCGTGGCCGAGCAGTACTTC.